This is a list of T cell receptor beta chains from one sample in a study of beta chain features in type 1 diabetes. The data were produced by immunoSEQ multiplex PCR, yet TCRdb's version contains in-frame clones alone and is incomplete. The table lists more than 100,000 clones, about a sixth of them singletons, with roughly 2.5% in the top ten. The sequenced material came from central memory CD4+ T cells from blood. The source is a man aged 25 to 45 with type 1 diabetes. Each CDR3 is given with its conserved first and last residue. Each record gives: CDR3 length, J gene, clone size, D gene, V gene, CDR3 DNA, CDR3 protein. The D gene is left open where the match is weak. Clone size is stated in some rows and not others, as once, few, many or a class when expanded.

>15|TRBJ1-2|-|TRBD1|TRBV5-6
TGTGCCAGCAGCCATATGACAGGGGCTTCCTATGGCTACACCTTC
CASSHMTGASYGYTF
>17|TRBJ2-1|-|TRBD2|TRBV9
TGTGCCAGCAGCGTCCCTTCTAGCGGGGGGGCACACAATGAGCAGTTCTTC
CASSVPSSGGAHNEQFF
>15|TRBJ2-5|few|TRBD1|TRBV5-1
TGCGCCAGCAGCTTGGGGGACAGTGGGGTGAAGACCCAGTACTTC
CASSLGDSGVKTQYF
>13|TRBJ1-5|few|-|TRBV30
TGTGCCTGGAGTGTAGGGGAGAATCAGCCCCAGCATTTT
CAWSVGENQPQHF
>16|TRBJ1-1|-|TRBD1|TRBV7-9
TGTGCCAGCAGCTTGCGGGACAGGGGGAGTAACACTGAAGCTTTCTTT
CASSLRDRGSNTEAFF
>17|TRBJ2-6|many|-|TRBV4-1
TGCGCCAGCAGCCAAGAAGGTAGCCTCGCAGGGGCCAACGTCCTGACTTTC
CASSQEGSLAGANVLTF
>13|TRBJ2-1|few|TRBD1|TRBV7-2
TGTGCCAGCAGTCGGACAGGGAACAATGAGCAGTTCTTC
CASSRTGNNEQFF
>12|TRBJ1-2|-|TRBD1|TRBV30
TGTGCCTGGACGACAGGGAGCTATGGCTACACCTTC
CAWTTGSYGYTF
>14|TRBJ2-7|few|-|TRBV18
TGTGCCAGCTCACCACGGGCCAGGGAAAGCGAGCAGTACTTC
CASSPRARESEQYF
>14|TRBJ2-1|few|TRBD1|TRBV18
TGTGCCAGCTCACGATCGACAGGGGGGTATGAGCAGTTCTTC
CASSRSTGGYEQFF
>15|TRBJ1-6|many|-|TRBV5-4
TGTGCCAGCAGCCAGGACAATCGGGGAAATTCACCCCTCCACTTT
CASSQDNRGNSPLHF
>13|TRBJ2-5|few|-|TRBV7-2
TGTGCCAGCAGCTTAGGGGACCAAGAGACCCAGTACTTC
CASSLGDQETQYF
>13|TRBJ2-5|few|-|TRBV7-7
TGTGCTAGCAGCCTTCCAGGGGGGGAGACCCAGTACTTC
CASSLPGGETQYF
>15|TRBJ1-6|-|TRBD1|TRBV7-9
TGTGCCAGCAGCTTAGCGTTGGGACAGTGGGAGGCCCTCCACTTT
CASSLALGQWEALHF
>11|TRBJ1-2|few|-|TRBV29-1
TGCAGCGTGATCGATAGCTATGGCTACACCTTC
CSVIDSYGYTF
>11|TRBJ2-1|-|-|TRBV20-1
TGCAGTGCTAGTGCGCGGGTCGAGCAGTTCTTC
CSASARVEQFF
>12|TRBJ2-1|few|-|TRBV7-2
TGTGCCAGCAGCTTAGCTAGCAATGAGCAGTTCTTC
CASSLASNEQFF
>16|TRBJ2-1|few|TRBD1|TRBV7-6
TGTGCCAGCAGCTTCACAGGGGCCCTATCCTACAATGAGCAGTTCTTC
CASSFTGALSYNEQFF
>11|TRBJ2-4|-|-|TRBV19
TGTGCCAGTAGCAAAGAAAACATTCAGTACTTC
CASSKENIQYF
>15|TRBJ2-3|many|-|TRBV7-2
TGTGCCAGCAGCTTAAGGGGGGCCGGACTAAATACGCAGTATTTT
CASSLRGAGLNTQYF
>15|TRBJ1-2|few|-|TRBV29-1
TGCAGCGTTGGAGGAGGGGCCGACCTTAACTATGGCTACACCTTC
CSVGGGADLNYGYTF
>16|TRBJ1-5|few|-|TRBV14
TGTGCCAGCAGCCAAGAGGGGGGTTTTGGCAATCAGCCCCAGCATTTT
CASSQEGGFGNQPQHF
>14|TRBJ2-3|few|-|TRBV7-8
TGTGCCAGCAGCCAACGGGACTCCCTGGATACGCAGTATTTT
CASSQRDSLDTQYF
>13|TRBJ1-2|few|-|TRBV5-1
TGCGCCAGCAGCTTGAGTCAAAACTATGGCTACACCTTC
CASSLSQNYGYTF
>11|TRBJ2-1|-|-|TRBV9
TGTGCCAGCAGCTCTCACAATGAGCAGTTCTTC
CASSSHNEQFF
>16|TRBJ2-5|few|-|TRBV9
TGTGCCAGCAGCGTAACGGCAGGGCACCGTCAAGAGACCCAGTACTTC
CASSVTAGHRQETQYF
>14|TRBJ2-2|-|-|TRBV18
TGTGCCAGCTCACTGACTAGTTCCACCGGGGAGCTGTTTTTT
CASSLTSSTGELFF
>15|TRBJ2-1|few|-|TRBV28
TGTGCCAGCAGTCCATCAGTGGGGGGGCTGCGTGAGCAGTTCTTC
CASSPSVGGLREQFF
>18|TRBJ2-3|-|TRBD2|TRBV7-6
TGTGCCAGCAGCTTACTCATAACCGGGGGGGCCGAGGCAGATACGCAGTATTTT
CASSLLITGGAEADTQYF
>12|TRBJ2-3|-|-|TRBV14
TGTGCCAGCAGCCCTACCACAGATACGCAGTATTTT
CASSPTTDTQYF
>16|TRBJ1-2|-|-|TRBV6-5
TGTGCCAGCAGTTACTCGAGTTATGGACAGTCCTATGGCTACACCTTC
CASSYSSYGQSYGYTF
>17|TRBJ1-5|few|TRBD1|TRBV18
TGTGCCAGCTCACCCATTGCCGGGACAGGGGGCAATCAGCCCCAGCATTTT
CASSPIAGTGGNQPQHF
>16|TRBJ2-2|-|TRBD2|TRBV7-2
TGTGCCAGCAGCTTTACCGGGACTAGCGGCACCGGGGAGCTGTTTTTT
CASSFTGTSGTGELFF
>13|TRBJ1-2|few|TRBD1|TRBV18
TGTGCCAGCTCAAGGGACAGGGGAAATGGCTACACCTTC
CASSRDRGNGYTF
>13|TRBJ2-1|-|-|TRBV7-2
TGTGCCAGCAGCTTAGATCGGTTTAGTTTTACGTTCTTC
CASSLDRFSFTFF
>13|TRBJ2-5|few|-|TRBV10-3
TGTGCCACCGTGGGGGTCGTCGGCGAGACCCAGTACTTC
CATVGVVGETQYF
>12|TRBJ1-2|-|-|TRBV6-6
TGTGCCAGCAGTTTCGACTCGCTTGGCTACACCTTC
CASSFDSLGYTF
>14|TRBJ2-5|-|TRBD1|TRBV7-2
TGTGCCAGCAGCTCGGGACAGCTTCAAGAGACCCAGTACTTC
CASSSGQLQETQYF
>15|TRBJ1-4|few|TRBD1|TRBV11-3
TGTGCCAGCAGCTCCAGGGGGAGGACTAATGAAAAACTGTTTTTT
CASSSRGRTNEKLFF
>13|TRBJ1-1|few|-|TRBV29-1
TGCAGTCCTACCAGGGGACGCGGCACTGAAGCTTTCTTT
CSPTRGRGTEAFF
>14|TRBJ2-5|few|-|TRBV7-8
TGTGCCAGCAGCTTAGTAGGGGGGATCGAGACCCAGTACTTC
CASSLVGGIETQYF
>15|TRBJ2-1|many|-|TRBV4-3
TGCGCCAGCAGCCAAGTAGGGAGCTCCTACAATGAGCAGTTCTTC
CASSQVGSSYNEQFF
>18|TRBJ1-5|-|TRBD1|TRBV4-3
TGCGCCAGCAGCCAAGGAGCAGGGGGAGGATATAGCAATCAGCCCCAGCATTTT
CASSQGAGGGYSNQPQHF
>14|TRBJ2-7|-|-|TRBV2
TGTGCCAGCAGTGGTAGCAGAACTAATCACGAGCAGTACTTC
CASSGSRTNHEQYF
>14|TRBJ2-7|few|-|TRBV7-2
TGTGCCAGCACCTCAAGGAGGGGGCAGGAAGAGCAGTACTTC
CASTSRRGQEEQYF
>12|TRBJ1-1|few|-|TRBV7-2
TGTGCCAGCAGCTTATACCAGGGTGAAGCTTTCTTT
CASSLYQGEAFF
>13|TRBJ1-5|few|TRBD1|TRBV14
TGTGCCAGCAGCTGGGACAGGGGCCAGCCCCAGCATTTT
CASSWDRGQPQHF
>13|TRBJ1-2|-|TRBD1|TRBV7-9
TGTGCCAGCAGCCTCCCCCCCGGACAGGGGCTTTTCTTC
CASSLPPGQGLFF
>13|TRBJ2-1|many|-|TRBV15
TGTGCCACCAGCGCCCAAACGGGCCATGAGCAGTTCTTC
CATSAQTGHEQFF
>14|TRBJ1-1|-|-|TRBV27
TGTGCCAGCAGTTTCGAAGGGTTGAACACTGAAGCTTTCTTT
CASSFEGLNTEAFF
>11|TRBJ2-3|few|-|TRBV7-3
TGTGCCAGCAGCCTACCGGGGCGTCAGTATTTT
CASSLPGRQYF
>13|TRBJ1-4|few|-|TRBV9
TGTGCCAGCAGCAGACAGCTTAATGAAAAACTGTTTTTT
CASSRQLNEKLFF
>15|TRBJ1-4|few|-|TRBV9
TGTGCCAGCAGCGACCAGACAGGTGGGAATGAAAAACTGTTTTTT
CASSDQTGGNEKLFF
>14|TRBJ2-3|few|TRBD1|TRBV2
TGTGCCAGCTCTCCGGGACAGCACACAGATACGCAGTATTTT
CASSPGQHTDTQYF
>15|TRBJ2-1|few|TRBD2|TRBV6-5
TGTGCCAGCAGAGACGCCGGGACTAGCGCGGTTGAGCAGTTCTTC
CASRDAGTSAVEQFF
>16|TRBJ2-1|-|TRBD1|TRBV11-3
TGTGCCAGCAGCTTAATCTGGGCAGGGGGCTTCAATGAGCAGTTCTTC
CASSLIWAGGFNEQFF
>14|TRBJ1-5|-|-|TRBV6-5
TGTGCCAGCAGTGTCACAGACAGCAATCAGCCCCAGCATTTT
CASSVTDSNQPQHF